The sequence of this T cell receptor beta chain was determined in a study of cytomegalovirus exposure and HLA in healthy donors. Comments on this clone: Its antigen is currently unknown.

CDR1 and CDR2 from the germline V gene are LGHNA and YSLEER. V dropped 3 bases and J dropped 8 bases, with 14 bases sitting between them. The CDR3 has 14 amino acids. The primer mix had 60 Vbeta and 13 Jbeta primers. Sequenced by immunoSEQ multiplex PCR; TCRdb stores in-frame clones only, minus some. This table holds tens of thousands of clones. Broader study findings: Most TCR sequences were seen very rarely across donors, but some public TCRs occurred in many. There were some V segments, including TRBV6-2 and TRBV6-3, excluded as indistinguishable. A later examination showed that TCR association rates differed by HLA locus, with DRB1 most and HLA-C fewest. Specificity for CMV antigens was confirmed in vitro for a few of the CMV-associated chains.

The specimen was PBMCs. This sequence was found in a boy between 10 and 17 years old in good health and CMV-seronegative. The chain combines TRBV4-3 with TRBJ2-1; D gene ambiguous. The DNA for the CDR3 is TGCGCCAGCAGCCACCTAACGGGTAGTGATGAGCAGTTCTTC. This sequence encodes CASSHLTGSDEQFF.